Listed below are T cell receptor beta chains from one sample, sequenced in a study of identical twins. MiXCR, applied by TCRdb to the 5' RACE reads, yields one record per CDR3 protein. The profile shows just under 650,000 distinct CDR3 sequences, just over 7% of them singletons. Separately, the same data were catalogued under a study of yellow fever vaccine responses in identical twins.

The sample consisted of PBMCs. The receptors come from a woman younger than 30 in good health. The CDR3 runs from the conserved cysteine through the conserved F or W. A D gene is named only where the DNA matches it firmly. Expanded clones get a size class; other rows say once, few or many, or leave the size out.

j_call,v_call,clone_size,d_call,cdr3_aa,cdr3_nt
TRBJ1-6,TRBV27,few,NA,CASSGRSNNSPLHF,TGTGCCAGCAGCGGGCGGTCAAATAATTCACCCCTCCACTTT
TRBJ2-4,TRBV27,many,NA,CASSTPGQLAKNIQYF,TGTGCCAGCAGTACCCCCGGACAGCTAGCCAAAAACATTCAGTACTTC
TRBJ2-2,TRBV7-9,many,TRBD2,CASSLQAGVNTGELFF,TGTGCCAGCAGCTTACAGGCGGGAGTGAACACCGGGGAGCTGTTTTTT
TRBJ2-1,TRBV6-5,many,NA,CASSFETRGSDEQFF,TGTGCCAGCAGTTTCGAGACTAGGGGGTCCGATGAGCAGTTCTTC
TRBJ2-5,TRBV11-1,NA,TRBD2,CASSRSWSQRTSGPETQYF,TGTGCCAGCAGCCGCAGCTGGTCCCAAAGGACTAGCGGACCAGAGACCCAGTACTTC
TRBJ2-7,TRBV4-2,few,TRBD1,CASSRPRDRGGHEQYF,TGTGCCAGCAGCCGGCCCCGGGACAGGGGAGGTCACGAGCAGTACTTC
TRBJ2-1,TRBV20-1,few,NA,CSAGPGSSYNEQFF,TGCAGTGCCGGGCCGGGGAGCTCCTACAATGAGCAGTTCTTC
TRBJ1-2,TRBV2,NA,NA,CASSGRPYYGYTF,TGTGCCAGCAGTGGGAGACCCTACTATGGCTACACCTTC
TRBJ2-1,TRBV11-3,many,NA,CASSLAQREDEQFF,TGTGCCAGCAGCTTGGCACAGCGTGAAGATGAGCAGTTCTTC
TRBJ1-1,TRBV3-1,many,NA,CASRQTGVLLNTEAFF,TGTGCCAGCAGACAGACCGGGGTTCTGCTGAACACTGAAGCTTTCTTT
TRBJ2-6,TRBV12-3/TRBV12-4,NA,NA,CASSSPHDSSGANVLTF,TGTGCCAGCAGTTCCCCCCATGACAGCTCTGGGGCCAACGTCCTGACTTTC
TRBJ2-5,TRBV20-1,few,NA,CSARDVGWQGLRYQETQYF,TGCAGTGCTAGAGATGTTGGGTGGCAGGGCCTCCGGTACCAAGAGACCCAGTACTTC
TRBJ2-2,TRBV3-1,NA,TRBD2,CASCQDKISGGPSTGELFF,TGTGCCTCCTGCCAAGACAAGATTAGCGGGGGACCGAGCACCGGGGAGCTGTTTTTT
TRBJ1-1,TRBV9,NA,TRBD1,CASSGGGTGGVKPFF,TGTGCCAGCAGCGGGGGAGGGACAGGGGGCGTCAAGCCTTTCTTT
TRBJ1-1,TRBV18,NA,NA,CASSPQGRTEAFF,TGTGCCAGCTCACCACAGGGTAGGACTGAAGCTTTCTTT
TRBJ2-3,TRBV12-3/TRBV12-4,few,TRBD2,CASRFSGGTTDTQYF,TGTGCCAGCAGATTTAGCGGGGGGACCACAGATACGCAGTATTTT
TRBJ2-1,TRBV18,once,TRBD2,CASSSISGGGPYNEQFF,TGTGCCAGCTCATCCATTAGCGGGGGGGGACCCTACAATGAGCAGTTCTTC
TRBJ2-3,TRBV10-1,NA,NA,CASSDGSTDTQYF,TGCGCCAGCAGTGATGGTAGCACAGATACGCAGTATTTT
TRBJ2-5,TRBV12-5,few,NA,CASGPHTKGSGQETQYF,TGTGCTAGTGGTCCCCACACGAAAGGGTCTGGTCAAGAGACCCAGTACTTC
TRBJ1-5,TRBV20-1,many,TRBD1,CSARTWDRVIEGDQPQHF,TGCAGTGCTAGAACTTGGGACAGGGTGATTGAGGGGGATCAGCCCCAGCATTTT
TRBJ2-3,TRBV7-9,NA,TRBD1,CASSQVPGQGTDTQYF,TGTGCCAGCAGCCAGGTGCCGGGACAGGGCACAGATACGCAGTATTTT
TRBJ2-5,TRBV28,many,NA,CASSLYPSGETQYF,TGTGCCAGCAGTTTATATCCCTCCGGGGAGACCCAGTACTTC
TRBJ1-1,TRBV12-3/TRBV12-4,few,TRBD1,CASSSNRGPKTEAFF,TGTGCCAGCAGTTCTAACAGGGGCCCGAAGACTGAAGCTTTCTTT
TRBJ2-2,TRBV28,NA,NA,CASTIGATGAGELFF,TGTGCCAGCACCATTGGAGCTACCGGCGCCGGGGAGCTGTTTTTT
TRBJ2-5,TRBV6-1,few,NA,CASSDYEDVQETQYF,TGTGCCAGCAGTGACTATGAGGACGTGCAAGAGACCCAGTACTTC
TRBJ2-6,TRBV4-2,few,NA,CASSPKVEVGISGANVLTF,TGTGCCAGCAGCCCCAAGGTGGAGGTGGGAATCTCTGGGGCCAACGTCCTGACTTTC
TRBJ1-1,TRBV7-8,NA,NA,CASSPGQLPNTEAFF,TGTGCCAGCAGCCCCGGACAGCTACCGAACACTGAAGCTTTCTTT
TRBJ2-7,TRBV12-3/TRBV12-4,many,TRBD1,CASSSFRDRGFEQYF,TGTGCCAGCAGTTCCTTCCGGGACAGGGGTTTCGAGCAGTACTTC
TRBJ1-6,TRBV12-3/TRBV12-4,many,NA,CASSSRGGIFFTPLHF,TGTGCCAGCAGTTCGCGAGGCGGCATTTTCTTTACACCCCTCCACTTT
TRBJ2-1,TRBV29-1,NA,NA,CSVRGDEQFF,TGCAGCGTGAGGGGGGATGAGCAGTTCTTC
TRBJ2-6,TRBV12-3/TRBV12-4,many,TRBD1,CASSLGTGLGGANVLTF,TGTGCCAGCAGTTTAGGGACAGGGTTAGGTGGGGCCAACGTCCTGACTTTC
TRBJ1-6,TRBV7-9,few,NA,CASSHPSGRGNSPLHF,TGTGCCAGCAGCCATCCTTCAGGTCGCGGGAATTCACCCCTCCACTTT
TRBJ2-6,TRBV2,few,NA,CATLAGGANVLTF,TGTGCCACCCTGGCGGGTGGGGCCAACGTCCTGACTTTC
TRBJ1-1,TRBV4-2,NA,NA,CASSHPDETLEPGFF,TGTGCCAGCAGCCACCCCGACGAGACTCTCGAACCTGGTTTCTTT
TRBJ2-3,TRBV25-1,NA,NA,CASSEAGARTDTQYF,TGTGCCAGCAGTGAAGCCGGGGCCCGCACAGATACGCAGTATTTT
TRBJ2-1,TRBV7-9,few,TRBD2,CASSLGGSPYNEQFF,TGTGCCAGCAGCTTAGGCGGGAGCCCCTACAATGAGCAGTTCTTC
TRBJ1-4,TRBV4-2,few,TRBD1,CASSQERIGTGVFEKLFF,TGTGCCAGCAGCCAAGAAAGGATCGGGACAGGGGTTTTTGAAAAACTGTTTTTT
TRBJ1-4,TRBV7-9,many,TRBD1,CASSLATGDGSGEKLFF,TGTGCCAGCAGCTTAGCAACAGGGGATGGTTCCGGTGAAAAACTGTTTTTT
TRBJ1-1,TRBV12-3/TRBV12-4,NA,NA,CASIPGQGSANTEAFF,TGTGCCAGCATCCCAGGTCAGGGTAGTGCCAACACTGAAGCTTTCTTT
TRBJ1-1,TRBV10-3,many,NA,CAARDVGGAEAFF,TGTGCCGCCCGGGACGTAGGTGGGGCTGAAGCTTTCTTT
TRBJ1-4,TRBV2,NA,TRBD1,CASSEAGTAATNEKLFF,TGTGCCAGCAGTGAAGCCGGGACAGCCGCAACTAATGAAAAACTGTTTTTT
TRBJ2-1,TRBV2,few,NA,CASGTGLNEQFF,TGTGCCAGCGGGACGGGCCTCAATGAGCAGTTCTTC
TRBJ1-2,TRBV2,few,TRBD1,CASSGKTGNYGYTF,TGTGCCAGCAGTGGAAAGACAGGGAACTATGGCTACACCTTC
TRBJ2-3,TRBV20-1,few,NA,CSASAGPSFTDTQYF,TGCAGTGCTAGCGCGGGACCCAGCTTCACAGATACGCAGTATTTT
TRBJ2-7,TRBV28,NA,NA,CASSFFVAGPYEQYF,TGTGCCAGCAGTTTCTTCGTCGCGGGTCCCTACGAGCAGTACTTC
TRBJ2-1,TRBV5-5,few,TRBD2,CASSRGGLAGGFDEQFF,TGTGCCAGCAGCCGAGGAGGACTAGCGGGGGGTTTCGATGAGCAGTTCTTC
TRBJ2-5,TRBV28,NA,TRBD1,CASSFPGTGFRETQYF,TGTGCCAGCAGTTTCCCCGGGACAGGGTTCAGGGAGACCCAGTACTTC
TRBJ2-1,TRBV12-3/TRBV12-4,many,TRBD1,CASRATGGRYEQFF,TGTGCCAGCAGAGCCACAGGGGGCAGGTATGAGCAGTTCTTC